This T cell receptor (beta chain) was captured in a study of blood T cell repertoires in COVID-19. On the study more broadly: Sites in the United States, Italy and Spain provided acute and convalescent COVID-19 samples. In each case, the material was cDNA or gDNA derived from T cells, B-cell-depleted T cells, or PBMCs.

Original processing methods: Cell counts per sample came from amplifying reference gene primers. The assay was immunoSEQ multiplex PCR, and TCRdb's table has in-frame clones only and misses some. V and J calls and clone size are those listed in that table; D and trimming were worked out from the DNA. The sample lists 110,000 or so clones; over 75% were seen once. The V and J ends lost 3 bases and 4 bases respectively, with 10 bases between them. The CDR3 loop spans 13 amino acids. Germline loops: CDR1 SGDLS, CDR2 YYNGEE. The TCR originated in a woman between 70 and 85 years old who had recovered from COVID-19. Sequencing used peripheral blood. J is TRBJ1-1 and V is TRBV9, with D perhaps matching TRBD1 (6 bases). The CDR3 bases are TGTGCCAGCAGCGCGACAGGTTTCACTGAAGCTTTCTTT. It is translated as CASSATGFTEAFF. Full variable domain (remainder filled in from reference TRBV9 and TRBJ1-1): DSGVTQTPKHLITATGQRVTLRCSPRSGDLSVYWYQQSLDQGLQFLIQYYNGEERAKGNILERFSAQQFPDLHSELNLSSLELGDSALYFCASSATGFTEAFFGQGTRLTVV.